This T cell receptor (beta chain) was captured in a study of blood T cell repertoires in COVID-19. Study-wide context: Sites in the United States, Italy and Spain provided acute and convalescent COVID-19 samples. PBMCs, B-cell-depleted T cells, or T cells provided the cDNA or gDNA that made up the material.

Trimming removed 0 bases at V and 4 bases at J, with 9 bases between. The V gene's germline CDR1 is LGHNA and CDR2 YSLEER. CDR3 length equals 14 residues. Authors' methods: It was from reference gene primer amplification that nucleated cell counts were estimated. The assay was immunoSEQ multiplex PCR, and TCRdb's table has in-frame clones only and misses some. The V and J calls and clone size were taken over from that table, and D and trimming were inferred from the DNA. The data contain roughly 230,000 clones, 70% to 90% of them singletons. The J gene is TRBJ1-2, the V gene TRBV4-3, with D unclear. The sequenced material came from peripheral blood. The sequence came from a man aged 40-49 years with acute or convalescent COVID-19. CDR3 sequence reads: CASSQDRLSYGYTF. In DNA form, the CDR3 reads TGCGCCAGCAGCCAAGATCGCCTGAGCTATGGCTACACCTTC.